This entry concerns a single T cell receptor beta chain. No antigen is known for it. It has no much larger one-base neighbor in the sample; base qualities were not kept. In total, around 600 healthy bone marrow donors made up the cohort. All cohort members were sampled while nominally healthy, although unrecorded immune exposures were likely present. CMV serostatus was recorded as positive for some 300 and negative for about 50% of the roughly 670 cohort members, whereas no CMV serostatus was recorded for the donor in question. Each donor provided a peripheral blood sample, and peripheral blood mononuclear cells were used for TCR beta sequencing. The Qiagen DNeasy Blood Extraction Kit was used to extract genomic DNA from the blood cell samples. The data were obtained in a study of cytomegalovirus exposure and HLA in healthy donors (dated by TCRdb to 2016 to 2017). At the level of the whole study: In an earlier analysis of around 540 of the donors, 250 to 350 Gb of sequence data and just under 120 million unique TCR beta sequences from about 180 million T cells were reported. An early release covering about 600 HLA-typed donors comprised 300 to 350 gigabases of sequencing data and around 80 million unique TCR sequences. Of the 350 to 400 genotyped donors, roughly 85% fell in the genetic ancestry cluster associated with self-reported Caucasian donors. The study aimed to test whether cataloging public T cell receptors could reveal signatures of past pathogen exposure. The T cell repertoires of around 730 subjects were profiled by immunosequencing and related to cytomegalovirus serostatus. In addition to the first cohort of 650 to 750 subjects, a separate validation cohort of approximately 120 different subjects was used. High-throughput TCR immunosequencing, statistical association of individual TCRs with disease status, and machine learning were combined to predict cytomegalovirus infection status. A later analysis re-analyzed previously published TCR beta repertoires from about 600 donors and added high-resolution HLA genotyping to study TCR occurrence patterns. Rather than drawing on any new phenotypic data, the later analysis identified candidate immune exposures from TCR beta sequences and the way those sequences occurred across donors. An earlier analysis of 500 to 650 of the donors applied high-throughput TCR beta sequencing to assess whether each TCR beta V gene segment acted as functional or pseudogenic. Alongside the repertoire data, information on donor age, sex, ethnicity and CMV serostatus was compiled. A later genetic analysis used genome-wide SNP genotypes for about 55% of the 666 donors, treating that subset as a discovery cohort. All discovery cohort repertoires had been generated on a single sequencing platform. HLA typing covered class I and class II loci at four-digit resolution. Typing coverage differed by locus: A, B, C, DRB1 and DQB1 were typed in about 620-630 donors, DQA1 in about 500, DPA1 in around 580, and DPB1 in 400 to 490. Because of strong linkage in the cohort, five DR-DQ haplotypes were treated as single units for association and clustering. Across approximately 400 genotyped donors of the cohort, an average of roughly 230,000 unique TCR beta nucleotide sequences per donor were sequenced, and around 19% of those sequences were non-productive. Beyond this particular receptor, the publication reports: Some IMGT-functional V segments, including TRBV6-2 and TRBV6-3, could not be distinguished by the 87-base-pair reads and were therefore excluded. According to a later analysis, TCR association rates differed among HLA loci, with DRB1 alleles showing the most associated TCRs and HLA-C alleles showing the fewest. Several of the top co-occurrence clusters appeared to be linked to parvovirus B19, influenza, CMV and Epstein-Barr virus, according to a later analysis. According to the authors, the approach could potentially be generalized to other disease states and immunological phenotypes. When HLA alleles, especially DR and DQ, strongly co-occurred, attributing TCR associations to individual alleles was difficult. In an earlier analysis of around 500 of the donors, most TCR beta V segments appeared in productive rearrangements about 87% or about 30% of the time, broadly matching IMGT annotations. Correlated functional status among segregating V segments might reflect linkage disequilibrium, but an unknown experimental factor could not be ruled out. In a later genetic analysis, a missense DCLRE1C variant was associated with V-gene and J-gene trimming of TCR beta chains, and the association was replicated in an independent cohort. Compared with the roughly 670-donor mean, donors in an Asian-associated ancestry cluster had fewer N-insertions in productive TCRs, according to a later genetic analysis. This cohort had only TCR beta chains sequenced, and the lack of alpha or paired-chain data limited which features could be detected. A few of the identified cytomegalovirus-associated TCR beta chains were confirmed in vitro to be specific for cytomegalovirus antigens. Most TCR sequences were seen in very few donors, while some public TCRs were found in many individuals. The presence/absence analyses assumed that sequencing depth was roughly uniform across donors, and that assumption may not be true. Because HLA typing was missing for some donors at each locus, association tests included only the typed subset. In a later analysis, HLA-associated TCR beta chains were found to be more clonally expanded and to have lower generation probabilities than equally common non-associated chains. Because counts were too low, more than 15 rarely observed V segments, including chromosome 9 orphons, were excluded from the earlier analysis of 500 to 700 of the donors. The only immune exposure information available for the cohort was CMV serostatus. A group of highly shared sequence variants was considered likely to be a technical artifact of the sequencing pipeline. A later analysis found that most CMV-associated TCR beta chains appeared HLA-restricted, with HLA associations seemingly driven largely by CMV exposure. Cytomegalovirus status was reported to be diagnosed by the classifier with high specificity and sensitivity in both the original and validation cohorts. A further reported finding was that TCR beta sequences accurately predicted the HLA-A and HLA-B alleles for most subjects in the first cohort. A total of 150 or so TCR beta chains were listed by the study as associated with cytomegalovirus. Specific HLA alleles were associated with over 15,000 TCR beta sequences at a false discovery rate of 0.05 in a later analysis.

From the cysteine through the phenylalanine, the CDR3 covers 12 amino acids. Only CDR3 DNA is held: 36 bases, read in frame from base 1. The germline V gene encodes CDR1 GTSNPN and CDR2 SVGIG (reference sequence). V was cut back by 4 bases and J by 1 base, leaving a gap of 5 bases between them. Library preparation employed the immunoSEQ multiplex PCR assay. For the multiplex PCR, a mixture combining 60 forward primers for TCR Vbeta segments and 13 reverse primers for TCR Jbeta segments was used. The CDR3 region of rearranged TCR beta genes was amplified from genomic DNA by a multiplex PCR assay. The amplified TCR beta libraries were sequenced on the Illumina HiSeq System as 87-base-pair reads. Per the authors' processing: Across the 700 or so repertoires, a later analysis counted 75 million to 90 million unique TCR beta chains, around 11 million of which were shared by at least two donors. A nearest-neighbor algorithm error-corrected the raw reads and collapsed the reads into unique sequences, merging closely related sequences to remove PCR and sequencing errors. V, D and J gene segments were assigned by aligning CDR3 sequences to IMGT reference sequences. For a sequence to be retained, a match of at least six nucleotides was required to both a V gene segment and a J gene segment. A rearrangement was called productive if the CDR3 had no stop codons and remained in frame with V and J, and every other rearrangement was called non-productive. Following IMGT convention, CDR3 was defined as the stretch from the second conserved V-encoded cysteine to the conserved J-encoded phenylalanine. The earlier analysis of about 590 of the donors excluded sequences that lacked an unambiguous match to a single V gene segment. An earlier analysis of 550 to 650 of the donors classified V segments as functional when productive rearrangements were above 56.7% and as segregating when the standard deviation between donors was above 5%. A statistical classification framework was built to diagnose cytomegalovirus status from the catalog of TCR beta chain sequences. V and J gene assignment, in a later analysis, came from comparing TCR nucleotide sequences with IMGT/GENE-DB human TR gene sequences. The TCRdist pipeline was used in a later analysis to assign CDR3 sequences and most-parsimonious VDJ recombination scenarios. In a later analysis, each TCR beta chain was defined by its CDR3 amino acid sequence together with its V-gene family, and reads lacking a unique V-gene family were excluded. In a later analysis, 500 to 650 highly shared, low-generation-probability nucleotide sequences were removed to address suspected cross-contamination and a sequencing artifact. For each public chain, a later analysis derived a clonal expansion index from normalized ranks of inferred template counts within each repertoire. In a later analysis, generation probabilities were computed with a VDJ recombination model fitted to out-of-frame rearrangements, and the resulting probabilities were checked against IGoR. Hypergeometric tests were used in a later analysis to score TCR-TCR, TCR-HLA and TCR-CMV co-occurrence, with a repertoire-size bias correction applied to the TCR pairs. To estimate false discovery rates, a later analysis permuted the HLA or CMV assignments 20 times. In a later analysis, co-occurring TCRs were grouped using DBSCAN, and TCRdist sequence similarity was added for clustering within HLA-allele-positive subsets. Repertoires with fewer than 30,000 or more than 120,000 public chains, plus five repertoires with anomalous nucleotide sharing, were excluded from co-occurrence clustering. What TCRdb holds here is the immuneACCESS table cut down to in-frame rearrangements. Part of the clones is not present; checked against another copy, under half of the missing clones reflect an unresolved V gene, and the others are unexplained. V, J and clone size are those of that table, while D and trimming were read from the DNA. The sample table records 200,000 to 250,000 clones; under 90% of these occur just once. The top ten clonotypes cover 1.3% of the sample.

The chain links TRBV30 with TRBJ1-3, with an unclear D gene assignment. Sequencing used PBMCs. This TCR was sampled from a human donor in good health. CDR3 reads: CAWTSSGNTIYF. The DNA sequence is given as TGTGCCTGGACTTCTTCTGGAAACACCATATATTTT.